This TCR beta chain was sequenced during a study of metastatic and nonmetastatic thyroid tumors. Treatment of any kind had been given to no patient before thyroid surgery. TCRdb re-called the PCR reads through MiXCR. The top ten hold approximately 20% of the sample, which has 30,000 to 40,000 clones, around a fifth seen once. CDR1 and CDR2 (germline): MNHNS, SASEGT. V was pared by 7 bases and J by 7 bases, with 8 bases between. The CDR3 is 11 residues long. The sequencing sample was made of blood. The sequence was obtained from a female donor with papillary thyroid cancer or a benign thyroid nodule (not recorded which). Some clones in this sample may be carry-over from other donors' samples. The chain combines TRBV6-1 with TRBJ2-1, with D hard to call. The CDR3 spells CASTRRNEQFF. In DNA, the CDR3 is TGTGCCAGCACAAGGAGAAATGAGCAGTTCTTC.